These T cell receptor beta chains were read from a single sample in a study of shared clonotypes between healthy human individuals. Assay used: immunoSEQ multiplex PCR; TCRdb lists only in-frame clones, some missing. The sample gives about 2.1 million clones, 93% of which show up once; around 1.7% is in the top ten. Source material: naive CD8+ T cells from PBMCs. These receptors were taken from a man between 18 and 35 years old in good health. Some clones in this sample may be carry-over from other donors' samples. Both conserved end residues are part of each CDR3. The order of the fields is CDR3 protein, CDR3 DNA, V gene, clone size, J gene, D gene. A D gene is named only where the DNA matches it firmly. A row's size may be missing; if present it is once, few, many or a size class.

CAISGWDPSTLEQYF TGTGCCATCAGTGGTTGGGATCCCTCTACGTTAGAGCAGTACTTC TRBV10-3 NA TRBJ2-7 NA
CASSGQDPSGTQYF TGTGCCAGCAGCGGACAGGATCCCTCGGGGACCCAGTACTTC TRBV27 NA TRBJ2-5 TRBD1
CASSLTVTGGYTF TGTGCCAGCAGTCTAACCGTGACAGGGGGCTACACCTTC TRBV27 NA TRBJ1-2 TRBD1
CASGSGQGGQPQHF TGTGCCAGCGGTTCTGGACAGGGCGGTCAGCCCCAGCATTTT TRBV6-5 NA TRBJ1-5 TRBD1
CASSEGPVGTGLYEQYF TGTGCCAGCAGCGAGGGACCTGTGGGGACAGGGCTTTACGAGCAGTACTTC TRBV9 NA TRBJ2-7 TRBD1
CASSLGQGISTEAFF TGTGCCAGCAGCTTAGGACAGGGGATTTCCACTGAAGCTTTCTTT TRBV7-6 once TRBJ1-1 TRBD1
CSVEVSVGSGNTIYF TGCAGCGTTGAAGTGTCTGTGGGCTCTGGAAACACCATATATTTT TRBV29-1 NA TRBJ1-3 NA
CASSLQVTNTEAFF TGTGCCAGCAGTTTGCAAGTGACGAACACTGAAGCTTTCTTT TRBV28 NA TRBJ1-1 NA
CASSRSGTVGEKLFF TGTGCCAGCAGCCGCTCAGGGACGGTGGGTGAAAAACTGTTTTTT TRBV7-8 NA TRBJ1-4 NA
CASSLLVGSSYNEQFF TGTGCCAGCAGTTTATTGGTCGGAAGCTCCTACAATGAGCAGTTCTTC TRBV28 NA TRBJ2-1 NA
CASSVGSGRLEQYF TGTGCCAGCAGCGTGGGTAGCGGGAGACTAGAGCAGTACTTC TRBV9 NA TRBJ2-7 TRBD2
CASSQDSAEAFF TGTGCCAGCAGCCAAGACAGCGCTGAAGCTTTCTTT TRBV7-9 few TRBJ1-1 NA
CASSESLTGELFF TGTGCCAGCAGTGAATCTTTGACCGGGGAGCTGTTTTTT TRBV2 NA TRBJ2-2 NA
CASSSTSGGYNEQFF TGTGCCAGCAGCTCAACTAGCGGGGGGTACAATGAGCAGTTCTTC TRBV7-9 NA TRBJ2-1 TRBD2
CASSLVWREGSGEQFF TGCGCCAGCAGCTTGGTGTGGCGGGAGGGTAGCGGTGAGCAGTTCTTC TRBV5-1 once TRBJ2-1 TRBD2